The following is a T cell receptor beta chain sequence with its context. A much larger clone lies a single base off, so this may be a read error. The germline gives CDR1 KGHSH, CDR2 LQKENI. The CDR3 has 13 amino acids. The data were obtained in a study of blood T cells in healthy people across ages. Combining a sample-barcoded 5' primer with a J-beta primer mix, a second PCR ran for roughly 7 to 11 cycles. TCRdb itself ran the 5' RACE reads through MiXCR, one entry per CDR3 protein. Among roughly 1.7 million distinct CDR3 sequences listed, approximately 32% were seen once. The chain employs TRBV18 and TRBJ2-5; 10 nucleotides align to TRBD2. The sample comprised blood. This clonotype was sampled from a woman in her 30s in good health. The CDR3 sequence is CSSSRTSGETQYF. In DNA form, the CDR3 reads TGTTCCAGCTCACGGACTAGCGGAGAGACCCAGTACTTC.